Listed here are 8 T cell receptor beta chains from one sample, sequenced in a study of beta chain features in type 1 diabetes. Reverse transcribing all isolated RNA meant expressed TCRB transcripts were sequenced. Assay used: immunoSEQ multiplex PCR; TCRdb lists only in-frame clones, some missing. The data hold 900,000 or so clones, with 15% to 20% observed a single time. The sequenced sample was naive CD4+ T cells from blood. The receptor set was obtained from a woman aged 18-29 years in good health.

This chain uses TRBV7-9 with TRBJ2-1; D is undetermined. The CDR3 covers 14 residues. In germline, CDR1 is SEHNR, CDR2 FQNEAQ (reference sequence). V dropped 2 bases and J dropped 1 base, with 6 bases sitting between them. The DNA of the CDR3 is TGTGCCAGCAGCTTATTCGAGTCCTACAATGAGCAGTTCTTC. As protein: CASSLFESYNEQFF.

This clone was observed a few times. The chain uses TRBV5-1 and TRBJ2-2, with 7 bases identical to TRBD1. Germline assignment: CDR1 SGHRS and CDR2 YFSETQ. The CDR3 is 15 amino acids. The junction had 6 bases not matched to a gene; V was cut back by 4 bases and J by 3 bases. This CDR3 reads CASSEAGGYTGELFF. Written as DNA, the CDR3 is TGCGCCAGCAGCGAGGCAGGGGGTTACACCGGGGAGCTGTTTTTT.

A few counts support this clone. V usage is TRBV10-3 and J usage is TRBJ1-1; D is undetermined. The germline V gene encodes CDR1 ENHRY and CDR2 SYGVKD. Trimming removed 0 bases from V and 0 bases from J, with 17 bases in between. The CDR3 runs 18 residues. CDR3 DNA sequence: TGTGCCATCAGTGAGTCCCCTCGTAGGGCGGATATGAACACTGAAGCTTTCTTT. Protein sequence: CAISESPRRADMNTEAFF.

This clone was counted only a few times. The CDR3 nucleotides are TGTGCCAGCAGCTCAACAGGGGATCAGCCCCAGCATTTT. This sequence encodes CASSSTGDQPQHF. V usage is TRBV7-9 and J usage is TRBJ1-5, with 7 bases aligning to TRBD1. The trim removed 4 bases at V and 5 bases at J, leaving 2 bases unmatched. The CDR3 sequence is 13 residues long. CDR1 and CDR2 (germline): SEHNR, FQNEAQ (reference sequence).

This clone was found a few times. This chain links TRBV7-8 with TRBJ2-5; possible D gene TRBD1, 5 bases. This CDR3 is 13 amino acids long. V was cut by 4 bases and J by 6 bases, with 12 bases left in between. Germline loops: CDR1 SGHVS, CDR2 FQNEAQ. Written as DNA, the CDR3 is TGTGCCAGCAGCTCGACAGTTGTTCAGACCCAGTACTTC. Translation: CASSSTVVQTQYF.

This clone was counted only a few times. This chain uses TRBV7-2 with TRBJ2-2, with D possibly matching TRBD2 (6 bases). Germline V gives CDR1 SGHTA, CDR2 FQGNSA. The germline V and J ends were trimmed by 3 bases and 1 base, with 12 bases remaining between them. This CDR3 has 16 amino acids. The CDR3 loop reads CASSLAGLLNTGELFF. The CDR3 coding sequence is TGTGCCAGCAGCTTGGCGGGACTCTTGAACACCGGGGAGCTGTTTTTT.

Only a few counts were recorded for this clone. The V call is TRBV11-2, the J call TRBJ1-4; possibly TRBD1 for D (6 bases). The V and J ends lost 2 bases and 4 bases respectively, with 17 bases between them. Looked up from germline, CDR1 is SGHAT and CDR2 is FQNNGV. The CDR3 runs 17 residues. Written as DNA, the CDR3 is TGTGCCAGCAGCTTAAAAGCAGGGGACGCGATTAATGAAAAACTGTTTTTT. Protein sequence: CASSLKAGDAINEKLFF.

This clone was observed a handful of times. The chain has TRBV5-4 and TRBJ2-7; TRBD2 matches 8 bases. V dropped 4 bases and J dropped 3; count of bases not matched to a gene: 9. The CDR3 is made up of 15 amino acids. Per the germline V gene, CDR1 is SGHNT and CDR2 is YYREEE (reference sequence). The CDR3 region is CASSDGTRPLYEQYF. In DNA, the CDR3 is TGTGCCAGCAGCGACGGGACTAGGCCCCTCTACGAGCAGTACTTC.